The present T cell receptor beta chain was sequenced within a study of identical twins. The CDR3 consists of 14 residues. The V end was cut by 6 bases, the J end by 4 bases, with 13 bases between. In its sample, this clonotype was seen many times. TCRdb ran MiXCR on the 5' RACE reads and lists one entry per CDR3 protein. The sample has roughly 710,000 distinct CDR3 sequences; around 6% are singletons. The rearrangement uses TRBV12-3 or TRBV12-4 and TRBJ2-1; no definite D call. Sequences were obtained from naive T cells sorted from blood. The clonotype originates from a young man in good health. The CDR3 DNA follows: TGTGCCAGCAGCCCCGAAACTGGTTACAATGAGCAGTTCTTC. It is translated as CASSPETGYNEQFF.